What follows are 29 T cell receptor beta chains derived from one specimen sequenced in a study of blood T cell repertoires in COVID-19. The data were produced by immunoSEQ multiplex PCR, yet TCRdb's version contains in-frame clones alone and is incomplete. The profile covers about 250,000 clones, with 80% to 95% appearing a single time and less than 2.5% taken by the ten largest. Sequenced: PBMCs or T cells enriched from blood (not recorded which). These receptors came from a young woman who had recovered from COVID-19.

The chain is built from TRBV4-3 and TRBJ1-1; D gene ambiguous. V was clipped by 1 base and J by 1 base, with 13 bases between them. In germline, CDR1 is LGHNA, CDR2 YSLEER. The CDR3 extends over 16 amino acids. The CDR3 coding sequence is TGCGCCAGCAGCCAAGGGCACCTGCAAAGGAACACTGAAGCTTTCTTT. The encoded protein is CASSQGHLQRNTEAFF.

The chain links TRBV9 to TRBJ1-1; no firm D call. V was trimmed by 2 bases and J by 5 bases, leaving 10 bases between them. Germline CDR1 SGDLS, CDR2 YYNGEE. The CDR3 sequence is 13 residues long. For the CDR3, the DNA is TGTGCCAGCAGCGTGTCCCCGGGGACTGAAGCTTTCTTT. It yields the protein CASSVSPGTEAFF.

The chain uses TRBV19 and TRBJ2-7, with a weak D call TRBD2 (5 bases). CDR3 length: 14 residues. The germline gives CDR1 LNHDA, CDR2 SQIVND (reference sequence). V was cut by 4 bases and J by 6 bases, with 16 bases left in between. The CDR3 coding sequence is TGTGCCAGTAGTACCGGAGGTGCGGCGGTCGAGCAGTACTTC. It translates to CASSTGGAAVEQYF.

This clone has a single count. The chain couples TRBV2 to TRBJ2-3, with D tentatively TRBD2 (6 bases). The germline V gene encodes CDR1 SNHLY and CDR2 FYNNEI. V dropped 8 bases and J dropped 6 bases, with 18 bases sitting between them. This CDR3 contains 14 residues. Here the CDR3 DNA reads TGTGCCAGCTACATTAGCGGATCTGCGGATACGCAGTATTTT. It codes for CASYISGSADTQYF.

The rearrangement uses TRBV13 and TRBJ1-2; 9 nucleotides agree with TRBD1. CDR3 length equals 16 residues. Germline V gene lookup returns CDR1 PRHDT and CDR2 FYEKMQ (reference sequence). V was clipped by 5 bases and J by 6 bases; unmatched bases: 13. CDR3 region: CASSTRLGQGKNGYTF. CDR3 DNA sequence: TGTGCCAGCAGCACCAGATTGGGACAGGGAAAGAATGGCTACACCTTC.

This clone was found once. The chain employs TRBV9 and TRBJ1-3, with no clear D. This CDR3 is 16 amino acids long. V dropped 3 bases and J dropped 1 base, with 14 bases sitting between them. The germline CDR1 and CDR2 sequences are SGDLS and YYNGEE. CDR3 nucleotide sequence: TGTGCCAGCAGCGCATCCACGACCGGGTCTGGAAACACCATATATTTT. It yields the protein CASSASTTGSGNTIYF. Complete variable domain (other parts from reference TRBV9 and TRBJ1-3): DSGVTQTPKHLITATGQRVTLRCSPRSGDLSVYWYQQSLDQGLQFLIQYYNGEERAKGNILERFSAQQFPDLHSELNLSSLELGDSALYFCASSASTTGSGNTIYFGEGSWLTVV.

The rearrangement links TRBV11-2 to TRBJ2-1; 12 nucleotides match TRBD2. The CDR3 totals 17 residues. CDR1 and CDR2 from the germline V gene are SGHAT and FQNNGV. V gave up 0 bases and J gave up 6 bases; unmatched junction bases: 6. The CDR3 nucleotides are TGTGCCAGCAGCTTAGACCGGACTAGCGGGATCCCCAATGAGCAGTTCTTC. Translating it yields CASSLDRTSGIPNEQFF.

This clone was seen once. The gene calls are TRBV19 and TRBJ2-1, with TRBD2 matching over 11 bases. The CDR3 is made up of 13 amino acids. J was trimmed by 4 bases and V by 7 bases; bases with no gene match: 0. The germline V gene encodes CDR1 LNHDA and CDR2 SQIVND (reference sequence). The CDR3 sequence is CASTSGRYNEQFF. CDR3 coding DNA: TGTGCCAGTACTAGCGGGAGGTACAATGAGCAGTTCTTC.

The chain has TRBV5-1 and TRBJ1-1; 9 bases map to TRBD1. Losses at the gene ends were 4 bases for V and 5 bases for J; bases not matched to a gene: 12. Germline V gives CDR1 SGHRS, CDR2 YFSETQ. There are 16 residues in the CDR3. The CDR3 region is CASSPFGQGTGTEAFF. The CDR3 region has the DNA TGCGCCAGCAGCCCCTTCGGACAGGGGACGGGGACTGAAGCTTTCTTT.

This chain links TRBV5-4 with TRBJ2-7; TRBD1 is a possible D gene (6 bases). Per germline, CDR1 SGHNT and CDR2 YYREEE (reference sequence). V lost 4 bases and J 4 bases, leaving 12 bases between the germline ends. This CDR3 contains 13 residues. The CDR3: CASSVTQGYEQYF. CDR3 in DNA: TGTGCCAGCAGCGTCACACAGGGTTACGAGCAGTACTTC. The whole variable domain, remainder taken from reference TRBV5-4 and TRBJ2-7, is ETGVTQSPTHLIKTRGQQVTLRCSSQSGHNTVSWYQQALGQGPQFIFQYYREEENGRGNFPPRFSGLQFPNYSSELNVNALELDDSALYLCASSVTQGYEQYFGPGTRLTVT.

The rearrangement links TRBV13 to TRBJ2-3; possible D gene TRBD1, 6 bases. Trimming left V 5 bases short and J 5 bases short, with 17 bases between. The germline CDR1 and CDR2 sequences are PRHDT and FYEKMQ (reference sequence). The CDR3 consists of 15 residues. The CDR3 coding sequence is TGTGCCAGCAGCCGACCCACAGGGTTTGAAGATACGCAGTATTTT. Protein product: CASSRPTGFEDTQYF.

The V and J genes are TRBV3-1 (or the pseudogene TRBV3-2) and TRBJ2-7, with TRBD2 identical over 10 bases. The V gene end was trimmed by 4 bases and the J gene end by 4 bases; junction bases not matched to a gene: 13. CDR1 and CDR2 from the germline V gene are LGHDT and YNNKEL (reference sequence). The CDR3 is made up of 17 amino acids. The DNA for the CDR3 is TGTGCCAGCAGCCCCCGACTAGCGGGTGGGATTTGGTACGAGCAGTACTTC. Translation: CASSPRLAGGIWYEQYF.

This clone was detected once. J is TRBJ1-1 and V is TRBV11-3; 10 positions agree with TRBD1. The J segment lost 3 bases and the V segment lost 4 bases, leaving 8 bases of the junction unmatched. The CDR3 totals 16 residues. Germline V gene sequence: CDR1 SGHNT, CDR2 YENEEA. The CDR3 DNA follows: TGTGCCAGCAGCTACCCGGGACAGGGGCTCTACACTGAAGCTTTCTTT. Its protein is CASSYPGQGLYTEAFF. Based on the CDR3 plus reference TRBV11-3 and TRBJ1-1, the full variable domain is EAGVVQSPRYKIIEKKQPVAFWCNPISGHNTLYWYLQNLGQGPELLIRYENEEAVDDSQLPKDRFSAERLKGVDSTLKIQPAELGDSAVYLCASSYPGQGLYTEAFFGQGTRLTVV.

This chain links TRBV2 with TRBJ2-7, with a possible D match to TRBD1 (6 bases). The CDR3 extends over 12 amino acids. Trimming cost V 11 bases and J 2 bases, with 13 bases left between them. Germline V lookup: CDR1 SNHLY, CDR2 FYNNEI. The CDR3 protein is CASQDSAYEQYF. The CDR3 nucleotides read TGTGCCTCCCAGGACAGCGCCTACGAGCAGTACTTC.

The chain carries TRBV24-1 and TRBJ2-1; 7 positions agree with TRBD1. J gave up 5 bases and V 7 bases, and 10 bases lay outside the gene matches. This CDR3 spans 15 amino acids. The germline gives CDR1 KGHDR, CDR2 SFDVKD. The CDR3 nucleotides read TGTGCCACCAGCGATCCGGGACAGACTCACAATGAGCAGTTCTTC. Translating gives CATSDPGQTHNEQFF.

Notes on this clone: Other DNA sequences of this sample code for an identical CDR3. The rearrangement links TRBV19 to TRBJ2-6, with a weak D call TRBD1 (5 bases). This CDR3 contains 15 residues. Germline values: CDR1 LNHDA, CDR2 SQIVND (reference sequence). V was pared by 5 bases and J by 0 bases, with 8 bases between. Here the CDR3 DNA reads TGTGCCAGTAGTTGGGGCCTCTCTGGGGCCAACGTCCTGACTTTC. The encoded protein is CASSWGLSGANVLTF.

V usage is TRBV14 and J usage is TRBJ1-3; the match to TRBD1 covers 8 bases. CDR1 and CDR2 (germline): SGHDN, FVKESK. V lost 4 bases to trimming and J lost 10 bases; unmatched junction nucleotides: 12. The CDR3 totals 15 residues. The CDR3 loop reads CASSPRQGPRRTIYF. CDR3 coding DNA: TGTGCCAGCAGCCCGCGACAGGGGCCTCGCCGAACCATATATTTT.

This clone was recorded a few times. The chain combines TRBV15 with TRBJ1-2; D is undetermined. Germline CDR1 is LNHNV and CDR2 is YYDKDF (reference sequence). The V gene lost 8 bases and the J gene lost 2 bases, with 9 bases spanning the gap. The CDR3 has 12 amino acids. CDR3 residues: CATEDWNYGYTF. DNA for the CDR3: TGTGCCACCGAGGATTGGAACTATGGCTACACCTTC.

V gene TRBV2 combines with J gene TRBJ1-5, with 7 bases aligning to TRBD1. The CDR3 covers 14 residues. Germline CDR1 reads SNHLY; CDR2 reads FYNNEI. Germline trimming cut 8 bases from V and 0 bases from J; bases unmatched to any gene: 4. For the CDR3, the DNA is TGTGCCAGCCGGGACAGCTATAGCAATCAGCCCCAGCATTTT. This translates into CASRDSYSNQPQHF.

V gene TRBV28 combines with J gene TRBJ1-2, with TRBD1 matching over 9 bases. J gave up 4 bases and V 7 bases, and 13 bases lay outside the gene matches. This CDR3 contains 16 residues. CDR1 and CDR2 (germline): MDHEN, SYDVKM. In DNA, the CDR3 is TGTGCCAGCACCGAGACCGGGACAGGGACGGGCTATGGCTACACCTTC. Its protein product is CASTETGTGTGYGYTF.

This chain uses TRBV9 with TRBJ1-1, with TRBD1 matching 7 bases. This CDR3 comprises 15 residues. Germline trimming cut 4 bases from V and 4 bases from J; bases unmatched to any gene: 10. CDR1 is SGDLS and CDR2 is YYNGEE in the germline V gene. CDR3 nucleotides: TGTGCCAGCAGCTCTCGGACAGGTTTTGGCACTGAAGCTTTCTTT. It is translated as CASSSRTGFGTEAFF.

V is TRBV4-1 and J is TRBJ1-2; 7 positions agree with TRBD1. The CDR3 has 15 residues. V gave up 1 base and J gave up 5 bases; unmatched junction bases: 7. Germline V gives CDR1 MGHRA, CDR2 YSYEKL. The CDR3 protein is CASSQVTGRGYGYTF. The DNA for the CDR3 is TGCGCCAGCAGCCAAGTGACGGGCAGGGGGTATGGCTACACCTTC.

The chain recombines TRBV7-6 with TRBJ2-2; 8 bases are shared with TRBD1. V was pared by 5 bases and J by 6 bases, with 5 bases of the junction left unmatched. The CDR3 loop spans 14 amino acids. The germline V gene encodes CDR1 SGHVS and CDR2 FNYEAQ. The CDR3, as DNA: TGTGCCAGCAGCCAGGGACAGGCCTCCGGGGAGCTGTTTTTT. Its translation is CASSQGQASGELFF. Together with reference TRBV7-6 and TRBJ2-2, the CDR3 gives the full variable domain: GAGVSQSPRYKVTKRGQDVALRCDPISGHVSLYWYRQALGQGPEFLTYFNYEAQQDKSGLPNDRFSAERPEGSISTLTIQRTEQRDSAMYRCASSQGQASGELFFGEGSRLTVL.

As DNA, the CDR3 is TGTGCCAGCAGTACGGTTAACTATGGCTACACCTTC. This gives the protein CASSTVNYGYTF. V and J are TRBV28 and TRBJ1-2; unclear D gene. The germline gives CDR1 MDHEN, CDR2 SYDVKM. V lost 5 bases and J lost 1, with 5 bases in between. The CDR3 is 12 residues long.

This rearrangement joins TRBV24-1 to TRBJ1-2; no clear D. Germline CDR1 is KGHDR and CDR2 is SFDVKD. V lost 5 bases and J 8 bases, leaving 8 bases between the germline ends. This CDR3 comprises 11 residues. CDR3 loop: CATSGSEGYTF. CDR3 coding DNA: TGTGCCACCAGTGGATCGGAGGGCTACACCTTC.

This clone has just a few counts. The chain combines TRBV4-2 with TRBJ1-4; 7 bases fit TRBD1. The trim removed 5 bases at V and 8 bases at J, leaving 8 bases unmatched. Germline V gives CDR1 LGHNA, CDR2 YNFKEQ. The CDR3 runs to 14 residues. CDR3 nucleotide sequence: TGTGCCAGCAGCTCCCAGGGGGGTGCAGAAAAACTGTTTTTT. Protein sequence: CASSSQGGAEKLFF.

This clone was seen more than once but under ten times. The genes are TRBV19 and TRBJ2-7; TRBD2 is a possible D gene (6 bases). V was shortened by 3 bases and J by 6 bases, with 9 bases between the two germline ends. This CDR3 is 12 amino acids long. The germline V gene has CDR1 LNHDA and CDR2 SQIVND (reference sequence). In nucleotides, the CDR3 is TGTGCCAGTAGTATTGTGGGGGGCGAGCAGTACTTC. Its translation: CASSIVGGEQYF.

The chain carries TRBV3-1 (or the pseudogene TRBV3-2) and TRBJ1-4; tentative D call: TRBD1 (5 bases). This CDR3 region has 16 residues. The V gene's germline CDR1 is LGHDT and CDR2 YNNKEL (reference sequence). Trimming removed 1 base from V and 6 bases from J, with 15 bases in between. The CDR3 nucleotides read TGTGCCAGCAGCCAAGCTTACAGGCAACGTGATGAAAAACTGTTTTTT. It specifies CASSQAYRQRDEKLFF.

The chain has TRBV11-1 and TRBJ1-2, with 7 bases fitting TRBD1. Trimming took 5 bases from V and 2 from J; bases not matched to a gene: 8. CDR1 is SGHAT, CDR2 FQDESV, per germline (reference sequence). The CDR3 runs 15 residues. For the CDR3, the DNA is TGTGCCAGCAGCAATACGGACAGGAGCAACTATGGCTACACCTTC. Its translation is CASSNTDRSNYGYTF.